One TCR beta chain is described in this entry. These data belong to a study of beta chain features in type 1 diabetes. This CDR3 region has 17 residues. The trim removed 4 bases at V and 4 bases at J, leaving 12 bases unmatched. The germline V gene encodes CDR1 MGHDK and CDR2 SYGVNS. Every isolated RNA sample was fully reverse transcribed, so sequencing captured expressed TCRB transcripts. The repertoire was sequenced with immunoSEQ multiplex PCR; TCRdb's copy has only in-frame clones and lacks some. The repertoire includes 330,000 or so clones, around 20% of them detected once, and 0.044% sits in the top ten.

The sequencing input was naive CD4+ T cells from blood. The chain joins TRBV25-1 to TRBJ2-1; 8 positions match TRBD2. The source of this sequence is a woman in her late teens or twenties in good health. The CDR3 DNA reads TGTGCCAGCAGTGGAGTCGGGGCGGGAGGACTTTACAATGAGCAGTTCTTC. Its translation: CASSGVGAGGLYNEQFF. The full variable domain, rest sourced from reference TRBV25-1 and TRBJ2-1, is EADIYQTPRYLVIGTGKKITLECSQTMGHDKMYWYQQDPGMELHLIHYSYGVNSTEKGDLSSESTVSRIRTEHFPLTLESARPSHTSQYLCASSGVGAGGLYNEQFFGPGTRLTVL.